This T cell receptor (beta chain) was recovered during a study of response to subunit inactivated influenza vaccine. Findings and limits, study-wide: Seasonal influenza vaccination, on each occasion, was suggested by the authors to recruit few new T cells.

The sample holds a few counts of this clonotype. The antigen remains undetermined. The length of the CDR3 is 13 residues. CDR1 is MNHNS and CDR2 is SASEGT in the germline V gene. V lost 10 bases to trimming and J lost 4 bases, with 16 bases between them. One entry per CDR3 protein results from TCRdb running MiXCR on the RT-PCR reads. The repertoire includes roughly 700,000 distinct CDR3 sequences, 15% to 19% of them detected once, and around a tenth sits in the top ten. The chain joins TRBV6-1 to TRBJ1-2; D remains ambiguous. This sequence was found in a man aged 45 to 65 who received an inactivated influenza vaccine. The sequencing used PBMCs from blood, collected approximately 12 days after vaccination. CDR3 DNA sequence: TGTGCCACCTTAGGGCGCGGAATCTATGGCTACACCTTC. Translating it yields CATLGRGIYGYTF.